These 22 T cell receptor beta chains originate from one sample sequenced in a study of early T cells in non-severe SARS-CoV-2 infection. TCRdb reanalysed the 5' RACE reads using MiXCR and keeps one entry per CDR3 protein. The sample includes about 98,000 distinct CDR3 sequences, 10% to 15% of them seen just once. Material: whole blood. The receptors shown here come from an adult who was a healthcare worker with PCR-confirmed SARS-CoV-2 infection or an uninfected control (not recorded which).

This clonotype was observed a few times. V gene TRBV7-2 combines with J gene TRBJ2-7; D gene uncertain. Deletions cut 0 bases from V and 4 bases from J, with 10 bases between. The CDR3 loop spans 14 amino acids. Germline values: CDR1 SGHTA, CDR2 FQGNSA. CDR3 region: CASSLAWGKYEQYF. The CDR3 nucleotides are TGTGCCAGCAGCTTAGCTTGGGGAAAGTACGAGCAGTACTTC.

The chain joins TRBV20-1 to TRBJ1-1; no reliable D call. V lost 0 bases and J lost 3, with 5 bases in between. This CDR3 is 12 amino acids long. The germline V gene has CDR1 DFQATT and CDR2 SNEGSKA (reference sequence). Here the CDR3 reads CSARDGDTEAFF. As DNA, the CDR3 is TGCAGTGCTAGAGACGGGGACACTGAAGCTTTCTTT.

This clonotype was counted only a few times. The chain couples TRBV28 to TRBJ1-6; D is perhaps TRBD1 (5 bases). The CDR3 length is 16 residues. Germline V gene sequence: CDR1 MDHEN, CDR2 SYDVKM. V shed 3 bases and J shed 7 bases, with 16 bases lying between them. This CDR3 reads CASSFARGAGNSPLHF. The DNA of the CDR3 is TGTGCCAGCAGTTTCGCCCGCGGGGCCGGGAATTCACCCCTCCACTTT.

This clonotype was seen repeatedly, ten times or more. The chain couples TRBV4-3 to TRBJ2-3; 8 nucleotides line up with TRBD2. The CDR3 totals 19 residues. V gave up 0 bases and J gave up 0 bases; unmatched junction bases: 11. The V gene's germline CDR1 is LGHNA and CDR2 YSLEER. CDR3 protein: CASSQDVPSGRSSTDTQYF. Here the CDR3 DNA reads TGCGCCAGCAGCCAAGATGTGCCTAGCGGGCGATCTAGCACAGATACGCAGTATTTT.

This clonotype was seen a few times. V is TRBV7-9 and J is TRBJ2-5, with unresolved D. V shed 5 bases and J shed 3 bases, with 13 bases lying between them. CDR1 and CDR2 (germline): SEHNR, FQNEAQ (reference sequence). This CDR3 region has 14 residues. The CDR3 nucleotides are TGTGCCAGCAGCACCCGGGCCTCGGAAGAGACCCAGTACTTC. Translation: CASSTRASEETQYF. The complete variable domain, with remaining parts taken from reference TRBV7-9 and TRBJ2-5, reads DTGVSQNPRHKITKRGQNVTFRCDPISEHNRLYWYRQTLGQGPEFLTYFQNEAQLEKSRLLSDRFSAERPKGSFSTLEIQRTEQGDSAMYLCASSTRASEETQYFGPGTRLLVL.

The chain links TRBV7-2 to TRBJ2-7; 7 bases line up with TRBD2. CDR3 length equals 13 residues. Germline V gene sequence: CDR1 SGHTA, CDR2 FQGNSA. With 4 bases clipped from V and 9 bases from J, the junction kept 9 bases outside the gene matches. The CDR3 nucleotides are TGTGCCAGCAGCTCCGGGACTACTACATTGCAGTACTTC. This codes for CASSSGTTTLQYF.

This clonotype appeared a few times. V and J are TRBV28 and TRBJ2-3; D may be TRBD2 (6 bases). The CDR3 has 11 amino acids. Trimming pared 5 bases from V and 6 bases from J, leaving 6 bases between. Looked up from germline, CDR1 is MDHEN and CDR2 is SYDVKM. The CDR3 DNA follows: TGTGCCAGCAGTGGGGGGGATACGCAGTATTTT. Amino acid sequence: CASSGGDTQYF.

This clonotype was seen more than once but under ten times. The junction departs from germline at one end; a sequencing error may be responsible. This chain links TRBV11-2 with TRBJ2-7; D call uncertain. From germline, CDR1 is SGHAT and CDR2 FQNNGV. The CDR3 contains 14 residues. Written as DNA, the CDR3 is TGTGCCAGCAGCTTAGATGCGATCTCCCACGAGCAGTACTTC. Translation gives CASSLDAISHEQYF.

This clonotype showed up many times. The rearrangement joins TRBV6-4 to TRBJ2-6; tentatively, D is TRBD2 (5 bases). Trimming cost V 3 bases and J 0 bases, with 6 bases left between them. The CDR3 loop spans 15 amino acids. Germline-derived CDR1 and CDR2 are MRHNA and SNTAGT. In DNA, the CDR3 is TGTGCCAGCAGTGAGGAGGACTCTGGGGCCAACGTCCTGACTTTC. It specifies CASSEEDSGANVLTF.

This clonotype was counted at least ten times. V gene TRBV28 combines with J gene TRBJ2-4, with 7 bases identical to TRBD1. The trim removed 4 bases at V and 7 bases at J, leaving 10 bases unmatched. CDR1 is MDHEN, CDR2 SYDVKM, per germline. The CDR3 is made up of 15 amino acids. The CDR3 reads CASSWGNRGRNIQYF. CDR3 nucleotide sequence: TGTGCCAGCAGTTGGGGAAATAGGGGGCGGAACATTCAGTACTTC.

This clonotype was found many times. CDR3 in amino acids: CSVEAGEGARETQYF. In DNA, the CDR3 is TGCAGCGTTGAGGCCGGGGAAGGCGCCCGAGAGACCCAGTACTTC. This chain links TRBV29-1 with TRBJ2-5; D is possibly TRBD2 (5 bases). The length of the CDR3 is 15 residues. V was cut by 3 bases and J by 4 bases, with 18 bases left in between. Germline CDR1 and CDR2: SQVTM and ANQGSEA.

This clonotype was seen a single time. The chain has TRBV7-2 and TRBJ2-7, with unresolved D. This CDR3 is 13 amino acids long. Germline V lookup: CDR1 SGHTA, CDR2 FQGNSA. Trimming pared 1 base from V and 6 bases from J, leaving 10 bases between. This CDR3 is CASSLVGWSEQYF. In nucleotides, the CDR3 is TGTGCCAGCAGCTTAGTAGGATGGAGCGAGCAGTACTTC.

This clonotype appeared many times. CDR3 amino acids: CASSETRLQPQHF. The CDR3 DNA sequence: TGTGCCAGCAGCGAGACGCGGTTGCAGCCCCAGCATTTT. This chain uses TRBV7-9 with TRBJ1-5; D not resolved. The CDR3 covers 13 residues. Trimming removed 5 bases from V and 7 bases from J, with 12 bases in between. CDR1 is SEHNR and CDR2 is FQNEAQ in the germline V gene (reference sequence).

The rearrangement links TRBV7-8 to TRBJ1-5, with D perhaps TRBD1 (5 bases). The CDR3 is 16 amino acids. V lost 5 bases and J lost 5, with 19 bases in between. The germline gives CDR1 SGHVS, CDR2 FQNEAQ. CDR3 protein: CASSPPGGDLHQPQHF. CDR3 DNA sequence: TGTGCCAGCAGCCCCCCGGGGGGGGATTTACATCAGCCCCAGCATTTT.

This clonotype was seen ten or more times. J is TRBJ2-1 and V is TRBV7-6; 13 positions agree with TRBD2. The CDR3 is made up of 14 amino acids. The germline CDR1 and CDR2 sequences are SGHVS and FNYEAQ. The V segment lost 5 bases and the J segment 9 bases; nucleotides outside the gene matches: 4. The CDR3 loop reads CASSPRLAGGEQFF. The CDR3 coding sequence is TGTGCCAGCAGCCCTAGACTAGCGGGAGGTGAGCAGTTCTTC.

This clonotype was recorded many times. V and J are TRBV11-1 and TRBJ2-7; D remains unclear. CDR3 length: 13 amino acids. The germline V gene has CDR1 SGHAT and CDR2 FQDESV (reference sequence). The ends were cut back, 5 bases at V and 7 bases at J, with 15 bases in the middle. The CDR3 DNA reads TGTGCCAGCAGCCCTCCGGACCGCACGGAGCAGTACTTC. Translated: CASSPPDRTEQYF.

The CDR3 bases are TGTGCCAGCAGCCAAGGGCCGGGGGCGGATGAAAAACTGTTTTTT. Its protein product is CASSQGPGADEKLFF. The chain combines TRBV3-1 with TRBJ1-4; possibly TRBD1 for D (6 bases). V lost 1 base and J lost 6, with 12 bases in between. The CDR3 is 15 amino acids. Germline V gene lookup returns CDR1 LGHDT and CDR2 YNNKEL (reference sequence).

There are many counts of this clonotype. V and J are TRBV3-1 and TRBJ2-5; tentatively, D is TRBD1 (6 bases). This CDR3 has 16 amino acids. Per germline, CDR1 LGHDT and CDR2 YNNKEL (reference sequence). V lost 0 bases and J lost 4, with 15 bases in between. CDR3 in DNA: TGTGCCAGCAGCCAAGATCGAGGTAGCAGGGGAGAGACCCAGTACTTC. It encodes CASSQDRGSRGETQYF.

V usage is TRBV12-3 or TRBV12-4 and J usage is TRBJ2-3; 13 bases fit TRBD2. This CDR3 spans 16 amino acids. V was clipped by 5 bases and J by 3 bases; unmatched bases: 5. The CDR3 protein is CASSPGLAGQTDTQYF. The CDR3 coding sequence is TGTGCCAGCAGTCCGGGACTAGCGGGACAGACAGATACGCAGTATTTT.

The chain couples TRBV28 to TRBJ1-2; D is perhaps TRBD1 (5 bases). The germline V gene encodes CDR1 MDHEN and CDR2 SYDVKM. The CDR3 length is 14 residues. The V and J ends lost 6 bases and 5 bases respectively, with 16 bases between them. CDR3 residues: CASRPPRASYGYTF. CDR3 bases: TGTGCCAGCAGACCACCCAGGGCGTCGTATGGCTACACCTTC.

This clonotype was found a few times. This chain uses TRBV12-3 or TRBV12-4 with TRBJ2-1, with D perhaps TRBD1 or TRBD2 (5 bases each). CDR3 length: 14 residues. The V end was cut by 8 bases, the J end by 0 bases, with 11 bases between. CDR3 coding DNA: TGTGCCAGCCTGAAGGGGAGCTCCTACAATGAGCAGTTCTTC. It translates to CASLKGSSYNEQFF.

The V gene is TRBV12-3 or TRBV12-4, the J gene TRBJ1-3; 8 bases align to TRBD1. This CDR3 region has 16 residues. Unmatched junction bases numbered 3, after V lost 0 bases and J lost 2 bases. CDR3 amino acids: CASSLAGQVAGNTIYF. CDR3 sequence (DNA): TGTGCCAGCAGTTTAGCGGGACAGGTCGCTGGAAACACCATATATTTT.